These 15 T cell receptor beta chains originate from one sample sequenced in a study of control samples from healthy donors and cancer patients. Libraries were prepared by immunoSEQ multiplex PCR; TCRdb keeps only in-frame clonotypes and omits some of them. The top ten clones hold 5.5% to 7% of a sample with more than 75,000 clones, just under 90% of them seen once. Sequencing was performed on blood. These receptors all stem from a man between 50 and 59 years old in good health.

The genes are TRBV7-7 and TRBJ2-3, with D perhaps matching TRBD2 (5 bases). CDR3 size: 15 residues. The germline V gene has CDR1 SSHAT and CDR2 FNYEAQ (reference sequence). Trimming took off 1 base at V and 1 base at J, with 9 bases between the two ends. This CDR3 reads CASSLGPGGTDTQYF. The CDR3 DNA is TGTGCCAGCAGCTTAGGGCCCGGGGGCACAGATACGCAGTATTTT.

V usage is TRBV6-5 and J usage is TRBJ2-6; no firm D call. This CDR3 is built from 16 residues. Germline V gene lookup returns CDR1 MNHEY and CDR2 SVGAGI. Deletions cut 2 bases from V and 0 bases from J, with 8 bases between. DNA for the CDR3: TGTGCCAGCAGTTACGATCTGGCCTCTGGGGCCAACGTCCTGACTTTC. It yields the protein CASSYDLASGANVLTF.

The chain is built from TRBV16 and TRBJ1-2, with D perhaps matching TRBD1 (5 bases). V was trimmed by 1 base and J by 8 bases, leaving 23 bases between them. CDR1 is KGHSY, CDR2 FQNENV, per germline. The CDR3 consists of 17 residues. In DNA, the CDR3 is TGTGCCAGCAGCCAATATGGTTCCCCGGGGGACGAAAACGGCTACACCTTC. This translates into CASSQYGSPGDENGYTF.

The chain recombines TRBV18 with TRBJ1-2, with 8 bases aligning to TRBD1. From germline, CDR1 is KGHSH and CDR2 LQKENI. CDR3 length equals 16 residues. Trimming cost V 0 bases and J 3 bases; bases outside gene matches: 6. The CDR3 DNA reads as TGTGCCAGCTCACCACCGTTTTCAGGGGGCGACTATGGCTACACCTTC. Translation gives CASSPPFSGGDYGYTF.

CDR3 amino acids: CASTPGGGGSTDTQYF. The DNA for the CDR3 is TGTGCCAGCACCCCAGGGGGCGGAGGGAGCACAGATACGCAGTATTTT. The chain has TRBV7-8 and TRBJ2-3; 8 bases fit TRBD1. The germline CDR1 and CDR2 sequences are SGHVS and FQNEAQ. The CDR3 totals 16 residues. V trimming: 7 bases; J trimming: 0 bases; junction bases outside the gene matches: 9.

The V and J genes are TRBV9 and TRBJ1-5; D gene unclear. This CDR3 has 13 residues. Trimming cost V 1 base and J 7 bases, with 9 bases left between them. Germline values: CDR1 SGDLS, CDR2 YYNGEE. The CDR3: CASSVRGKQPQHF. In nucleotides, the CDR3 is TGTGCCAGCAGCGTAAGAGGGAAGCAGCCCCAGCATTTT.

The chain is built from TRBV6-5 and TRBJ1-5; D is ambiguous. V lost 4 bases, J lost 0 bases, and 4 bases lay in between. This CDR3 is built from 13 residues. Germline V lookup: CDR1 MNHEY, CDR2 SVGAGI. CDR3 DNA: TGTGCCAGCAGTTGGTCTAGCAATCAGCCCCAGCATTTT. It translates to CASSWSSNQPQHF.

The genes are TRBV28 and TRBJ1-2, with 8 bases matching TRBD1. Unmatched junction bases numbered 5, after V lost 10 bases and J lost 4 bases. CDR3 size: 12 residues. Germline V lookup: CDR1 MDHEN, CDR2 SYDVKM. The CDR3 region has the DNA TGTGCCATCTGGACAGGGACCTATGGCTACACCTTC. Translating gives CAIWTGTYGYTF.

The rearrangement joins TRBV9 to TRBJ2-5; the match to TRBD2 covers 13 bases. This CDR3 has 16 amino acids. CDR1 and CDR2 (germline): SGDLS, YYNGEE. J was trimmed by 4 bases and V by 4 bases; bases with no gene match: 7. CDR3 DNA sequence: TGTGCCAGCAGCCCCGGACTAGCGGGGGAGGGAGAGACCCAGTACTTC. This sequence encodes CASSPGLAGEGETQYF. Variable domain in full (rest from reference TRBV9 and TRBJ2-5): DSGVTQTPKHLITATGQRVTLRCSPRSGDLSVYWYQQSLDQGLQFLIQYYNGEERAKGNILERFSAQQFPDLHSELNLSSLELGDSALYFCASSPGLAGEGETQYFGPGTRLLVL.

The chain couples TRBV18 to TRBJ1-2, with 7 bases matching TRBD1. Germline CDR1 KGHSH, CDR2 LQKENI. The J segment lost 8 bases and the V segment lost 5 bases, leaving 17 bases of the junction unmatched. The CDR3 extends over 16 amino acids. The CDR3 reads CASSDDVRQGGRGYTF. CDR3 nucleotide sequence: TGTGCCAGCTCAGATGACGTAAGACAGGGAGGAAGGGGCTACACCTTC.

The CDR3 region is CASSLVKGNEQFF. CDR3 coding DNA: TGTGCCAGCAGCTTGGTTAAAGGGAATGAGCAGTTCTTC. The chain couples TRBV7-6 to TRBJ2-1; D unclear. The CDR3 has 13 amino acids. V dropped 3 bases and J dropped 7 bases, with 10 bases sitting between them. CDR1 and CDR2 from the germline V gene are SGHVS and FNYEAQ.

The chain links TRBV5-6 to TRBJ1-5, with D unclear. Germline V gives CDR1 SGHDT, CDR2 YYEEEE. Between the trimmed V and J ends, which lost 4 bases and 3 bases, there was a span of 5 bases. CDR3 length: 12 amino acids. The CDR3 DNA reads as TGTGCCAGCAGCCGCATCAATCAGCCCCAGCATTTT. Its translation is CASSRINQPQHF. The complete variable domain, with remaining parts taken from reference TRBV5-6 and TRBJ1-5, reads DAGVTQSPTHLIKTRGQQVTLRCSPKSGHDTVSWYQQALGQGPQFIFQYYEEEERQRGNFPDRFSGHQFPNYSSELNVNALLLGDSALYLCASSRINQPQHFGDGTRLSIL.

This sequence joins TRBV5-1 and TRBJ1-1; TRBD1 might be the D (6 bases). V lost 4 bases, J lost 1 base, and 11 bases lay in between. CDR1 and CDR2 from the germline V gene are SGHRS and YFSETQ. The CDR3 runs 14 residues. The chain's CDR3 is CASSRGSSNTEAFF. In DNA form, the CDR3 reads TGCGCCAGCAGCAGGGGGTCTTCGAACACTGAAGCTTTCTTT.

With regard to this clone: At one end, the junction sequence differs from germline, possibly due to a read error. The chain links TRBV24-1 to TRBJ1-5; D gene uncertain. Looked up from germline, CDR1 is KGHDR and CDR2 is SFDVKD. The CDR3 is 15 amino acids. The CDR3 DNA reads as TGTGCCAGCAGTGTTTCGGGGTTCCCCAATGAGCCCCAGCATTTT. Translation: CASSVSGFPNEPQHF.

The table lists this clone with a few counts. The rearrangement joins TRBV6-2 or TRBV6-3 to TRBJ1-2, with unresolved D. The V end was cut by 3 bases, the J end by 2 bases, with 13 bases between. Germline assignment: CDR1 MNHEY and CDR2 SVGEGT. This CDR3 is 15 amino acids long. The CDR3 protein is CASSYRGRPNYGYTF. In DNA form, the CDR3 reads TGTGCCAGCAGTTATAGAGGACGGCCGAACTATGGCTACACCTTC.